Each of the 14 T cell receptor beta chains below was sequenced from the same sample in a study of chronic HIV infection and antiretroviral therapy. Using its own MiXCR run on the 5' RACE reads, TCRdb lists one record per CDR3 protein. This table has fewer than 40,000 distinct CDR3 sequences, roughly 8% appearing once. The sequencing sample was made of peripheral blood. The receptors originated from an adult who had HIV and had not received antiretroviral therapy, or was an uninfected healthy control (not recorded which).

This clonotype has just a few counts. The CDR3 nucleotides read TGTGCCAGCAGTAGGGCCCAGGGTTCGGATACGCAGTATTTT. It is translated as CASSRAQGSDTQYF. J is TRBJ2-3 and V is TRBV6-6; tentatively, D is TRBD1 (5 bases). Germline-derived CDR1 and CDR2 are MNHNY and SVGAGI (reference sequence). This CDR3 region has 14 residues. The V end was cut by 5 bases, the J end by 6 bases, with 15 bases between.

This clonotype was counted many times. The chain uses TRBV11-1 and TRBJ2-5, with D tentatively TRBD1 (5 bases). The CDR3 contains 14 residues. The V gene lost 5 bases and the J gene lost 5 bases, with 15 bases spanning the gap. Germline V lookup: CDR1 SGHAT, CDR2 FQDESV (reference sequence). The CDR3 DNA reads TGTGCCAGCAGCCTAGGGGCATTGGCGGAGACCCAGTACTTC. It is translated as CASSLGALAETQYF. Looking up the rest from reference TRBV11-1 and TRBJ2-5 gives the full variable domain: EAEVAQSPRYKITEKSQAVAFWCDPISGHATLYWYRQILGQGPELLVQFQDESVVDDSQLPKDRFSAERLKGVDSTLKIQPAELGDSAMYLCASSLGALAETQYFGPGTRLLVL.

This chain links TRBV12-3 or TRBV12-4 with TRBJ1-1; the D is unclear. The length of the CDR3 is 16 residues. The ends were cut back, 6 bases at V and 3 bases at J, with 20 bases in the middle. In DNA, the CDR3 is TGTGCCAGCAGGTTCGGGTTAGGTCTTAGGGACACTGAAGCTTTCTTT. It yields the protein CASRFGLGLRDTEAFF.

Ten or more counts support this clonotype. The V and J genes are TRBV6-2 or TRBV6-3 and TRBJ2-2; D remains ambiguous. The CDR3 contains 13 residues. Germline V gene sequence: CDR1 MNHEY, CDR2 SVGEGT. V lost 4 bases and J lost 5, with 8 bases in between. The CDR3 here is CASSFLRTGELFF. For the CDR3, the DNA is TGTGCCAGCAGTTTCCTAAGGACCGGGGAGCTGTTTTTT.

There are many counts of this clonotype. This CDR3 reads CASSLPGLAAPYEQYF. The CDR3 DNA reads as TGTGCCAGCTCACTCCCGGGACTAGCGGCCCCCTACGAGCAGTACTTC. V is TRBV18 and J is TRBJ2-7; 11 nucleotides align to TRBD2. CDR1 KGHSH and CDR2 LQKENI come from the germline V gene. J gave up 2 bases and V 4 bases, and 7 bases lay outside the gene matches. CDR3 size: 16 residues. The full variable domain, rest sourced from reference TRBV18 and TRBJ2-7, is NAGVMQNPRHLVRRRGQEARLRCSPMKGHSHVYWYRQLPEEGLKFMVYLQKENIIDESGMPKERFSAEFPKEGPSILRIQQVVRGDSAAYFCASSLPGLAAPYEQYFGPGTRLTVT.

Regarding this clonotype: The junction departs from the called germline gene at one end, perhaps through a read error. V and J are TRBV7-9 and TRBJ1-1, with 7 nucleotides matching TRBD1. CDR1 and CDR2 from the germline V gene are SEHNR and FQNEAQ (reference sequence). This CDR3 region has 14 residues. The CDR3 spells CASSPGDRVTETFF. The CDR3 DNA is TGTGCCAGCAGCCCTGGTGACAGGGTCACTGAAACTTTCTTT.

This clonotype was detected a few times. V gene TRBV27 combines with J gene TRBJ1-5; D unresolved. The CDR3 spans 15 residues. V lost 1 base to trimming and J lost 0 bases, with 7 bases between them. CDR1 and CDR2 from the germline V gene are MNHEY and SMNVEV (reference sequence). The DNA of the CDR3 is TGTGCCAGCAGTTTATACCCGTATAGCAATCAGCCCCAGCATTTT. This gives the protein CASSLYPYSNQPQHF.

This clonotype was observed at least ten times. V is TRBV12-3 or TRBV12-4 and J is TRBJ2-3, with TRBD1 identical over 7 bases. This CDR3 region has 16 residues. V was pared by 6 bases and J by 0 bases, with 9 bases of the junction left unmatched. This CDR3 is CASSLPDRESTDTQYF. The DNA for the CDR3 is TGTGCCAGCAGCCTACCTGACAGGGAGAGCACAGATACGCAGTATTTT.

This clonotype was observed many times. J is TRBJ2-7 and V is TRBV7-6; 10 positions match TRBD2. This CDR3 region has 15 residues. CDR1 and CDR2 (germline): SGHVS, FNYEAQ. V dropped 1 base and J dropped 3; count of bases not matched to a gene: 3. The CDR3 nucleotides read TGTGCCAGCAGCTTAGAGGCTAGCGGGAGCTACGAGCAGTACTTC. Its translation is CASSLEASGSYEQYF.

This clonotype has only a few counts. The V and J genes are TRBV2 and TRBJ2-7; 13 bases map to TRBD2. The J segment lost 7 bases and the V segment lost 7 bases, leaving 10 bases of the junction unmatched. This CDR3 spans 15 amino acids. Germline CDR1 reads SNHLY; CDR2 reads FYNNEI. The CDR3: CASKSTSGRAGEQYF. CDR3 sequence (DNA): TGTGCCAGCAAATCAACTAGCGGGAGGGCGGGAGAGCAGTACTTC.

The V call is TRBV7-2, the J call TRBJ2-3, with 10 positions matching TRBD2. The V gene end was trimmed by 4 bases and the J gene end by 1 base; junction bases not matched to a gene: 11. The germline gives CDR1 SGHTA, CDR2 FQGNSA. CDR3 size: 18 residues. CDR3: CASSSGLALNYRTDTQYF. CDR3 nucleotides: TGTGCCAGCAGCTCGGGACTAGCGTTGAATTACCGCACAGATACGCAGTATTTT.

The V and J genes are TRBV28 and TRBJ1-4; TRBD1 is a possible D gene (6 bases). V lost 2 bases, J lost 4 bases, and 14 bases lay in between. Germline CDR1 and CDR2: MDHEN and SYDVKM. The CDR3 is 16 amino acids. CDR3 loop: CASSLQRPGVNEKLFF. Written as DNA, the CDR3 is TGTGCCAGCAGTTTACAAAGGCCAGGGGTTAATGAAAAACTGTTTTTT. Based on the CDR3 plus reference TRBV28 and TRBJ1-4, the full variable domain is DVKVTQSSRYLVKRTGEKVFLECVQDMDHENMFWYRQDPGLGLRLIYFSYDVKMKEKGDIPEGYSVSREKKERFSLILESASTNQTSMYLCASSLQRPGVNEKLFFGSGTQLSVL.

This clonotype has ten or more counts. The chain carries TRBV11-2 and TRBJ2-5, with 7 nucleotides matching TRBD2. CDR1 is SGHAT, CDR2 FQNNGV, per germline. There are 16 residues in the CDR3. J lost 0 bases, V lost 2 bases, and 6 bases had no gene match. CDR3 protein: CASSLSWEGYQETQYF. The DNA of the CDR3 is TGTGCCAGCAGCTTATCGTGGGAGGGATACCAAGAGACCCAGTACTTC.

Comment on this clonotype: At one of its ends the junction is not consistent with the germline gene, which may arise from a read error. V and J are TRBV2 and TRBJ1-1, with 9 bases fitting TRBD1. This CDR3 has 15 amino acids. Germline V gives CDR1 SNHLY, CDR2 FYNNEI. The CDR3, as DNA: TGTGCCAGCAGCCTTATGGGACAGGGCGTCACTGAAACTTTCTTT. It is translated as CASSLMGQGVTETFF. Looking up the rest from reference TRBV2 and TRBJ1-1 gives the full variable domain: EPEVTQTPSHQVTQMGQEVILRCVPISNHLYFYWYRQILGQKVEFLVSFYNNEISEKSEIFDDQFSVERPDGSNFTLKIRSTKLEDSAMYFCASSLMGQGVTETFFGQGTRLTVV.